The 8 T cell receptor beta chains below come from one sample, sequenced in a study of T cell responses to AZD1222 COVID-19 vaccine. The table came from immunoSEQ multiplex PCR; TCRdb's copy has only in-frame clones and leaves some out. This table has more than 90,000 clones, approximately 84% appearing once. The sequenced sample was peripheral blood, obtained 28 days after the second AZD1222 dose. All receptors derive from an adult who received the AZD1222 COVID-19 vaccine.

The V call is TRBV3-1 (or the pseudogene TRBV3-2), the J call TRBJ1-1; 10 bases match TRBD1. Trimming took 1 base from V and 8 from J; bases not matched to a gene: 1. The CDR3 length is 13 residues. Per the germline V gene, CDR1 is LGHDT and CDR2 is YNNKEL (reference sequence). The DNA of the CDR3 is TGTGCCAGCAGCCAAGTGACAGGGGGCGAAGCTTTCTTT. Its protein is CASSQVTGGEAFF.

The rearrangement uses TRBV3-1 (or the pseudogene TRBV3-2) and TRBJ2-2, with unresolved D. Between the trimmed V and J ends, which lost 6 bases and 5 bases, there was a span of 16 bases. Germline V gene lookup returns CDR1 LGHDT and CDR2 YNNKEL (reference sequence). This CDR3 has 15 amino acids. The CDR3 nucleotides are TGTGCCAGCAGTCTTTCTTCGGGTGTGACCGGGGAGCTGTTTTTT. It translates to CASSLSSGVTGELFF.

The gene calls are TRBV7-9 and TRBJ1-3; D is perhaps TRBD1 (6 bases). Per germline, CDR1 SEHNR and CDR2 FQNEAQ (reference sequence). Trimming removed 5 bases from V and 0 bases from J, with 14 bases in between. The CDR3 contains 16 residues. The CDR3 bases are TGTGCCAGCAGCCCCGGGACATTCAACTCTGGAAACACCATATATTTT. It codes for CASSPGTFNSGNTIYF.

This clone was seen a handful of times. The sample has other DNA sequences that encode this CDR3 too. The chain combines TRBV30 with TRBJ2-7; TRBD1 is a possible D gene (6 bases). The germline V and J ends were trimmed by 0 bases and 0 bases, with 9 bases remaining between them. The CDR3 length is 14 residues. From germline, CDR1 is GTSNPN and CDR2 SVGIG (reference sequence). As DNA, the CDR3 is TGTGCCTGGAGTGTAGGGGGTAGCTCCTACGAGCAGTACTTC. Amino acid sequence: CAWSVGGSSYEQYF. The full variable domain, in which reference TRBV30 and TRBJ2-7 provide the parts outside the CDR3, is SQTIHQWPATLVQPVGSPLSLECTVEGTSNPNLYWYRQAAGRGLQLLFYSVGIGQISSEVPQNLSASRPQDRQFILSSKKLLLSDSGFYLCAWSVGGSSYEQYFGPGTRLTVT.

V gene TRBV11-2 combines with J gene TRBJ1-5; perhaps TRBD1 as D (5 bases). CDR1 is SGHAT, CDR2 FQNNGV, per germline. The V gene lost 5 bases and the J gene lost 12 bases, with 20 bases spanning the gap. The length of the CDR3 is 14 residues. The DNA of the CDR3 is TGTGCCAGCAGCCGTTCGGGACCCCTCGGTCACCAGCATTTT. Translation gives CASSRSGPLGHQHF.

The chain links TRBV7-9 to TRBJ1-2, with a tentative D call TRBD1 (5 bases). This CDR3 has 16 residues. V was clipped by 1 base and J by 7 bases, with 19 bases between them. CDR1 and CDR2 (germline): SEHNR, FQNEAQ (reference sequence). CDR3: CASSLDLMAPRGGYTF. The CDR3 nucleotides read TGTGCCAGCAGCTTAGACCTTATGGCACCAAGGGGTGGCTACACCTTC.

This chain links TRBV29-1 with TRBJ2-1; 10 bases map to TRBD2. The ends lost 6 bases at V and 2 bases at J; junction bases unmatched: 1. Germline CDR1 is SQVTM and CDR2 is ANQGSEA. The CDR3 covers 13 residues. The CDR3: CSVTSGAYNEQFF. The CDR3 nucleotides read TGCAGCGTCACTAGCGGGGCCTACAATGAGCAGTTCTTC.

The rearrangement joins TRBV7-8 to TRBJ1-3; no firm D call. V was trimmed by 2 bases and J by 0 bases, leaving 11 bases between them. Germline-derived CDR1 and CDR2 are SGHVS and FQNEAQ. This CDR3 is 16 amino acids long. CDR3 region: CASSLYGQVSGNTIYF. DNA for the CDR3: TGTGCCAGCAGCTTATACGGGCAGGTCTCTGGAAACACCATATATTTT.